Each of the 25 T cell receptor beta chains below was sequenced from the same sample in a study of shared clonotypes between healthy human individuals. Some clones are missing from TCRdb's copy, which holds only in-frame ones; the method was immunoSEQ multiplex PCR. The data contain some 2,000,000 clones, almost 96% of them singletons. Material: naive CD4+ T cells sorted from blood. Subset in this sample: CD45RA+ positively selected. These TCRs come from a man between 18 and 35 years old in good health.

The chain has TRBV6-1 and TRBJ1-1; D is uncertain. Germline-derived CDR1 and CDR2 are MNHNS and SASEGT. V lost 2 bases to trimming and J lost 1 base, with 8 bases between them. The CDR3 has 14 amino acids. CDR3 nucleotide sequence: TGTGCCAGCAGTGAATGGGGTGAGAACACTGAAGCTTTCTTT. Encoded protein: CASSEWGENTEAFF.

This chain joins TRBV20-1 and TRBJ2-7; D is unresolved. Trimming removed 3 bases at V and 2 bases at J, with 5 bases between. CDR3 size: 11 residues. The germline gives CDR1 DFQATT, CDR2 SNEGSKA (reference sequence). The DNA for the CDR3 is TGCAGTGCTAGTGACACCTACGAGCAGTACTTC. Translating gives CSASDTYEQYF.

CDR3 amino acids: CASSDEFGANVLTF. As DNA, the CDR3 is TGTGCCAGCAGTGATGAGTTTGGGGCCAACGTCCTGACTTTC. V usage is TRBV6-4 and J usage is TRBJ2-6; D not resolved. The V end lost 3 bases, the J end lost 3 bases, and 6 bases lay between the germline ends. The germline V gene encodes CDR1 MRHNA and CDR2 SNTAGT. CDR3 size: 14 residues.

The rearrangement joins TRBV27 to TRBJ1-5; 7 bases line up with TRBD1. Per germline, CDR1 MNHEY and CDR2 SMNVEV (reference sequence). This CDR3 contains 16 residues. J lost 4 bases, V lost 0 bases, and 6 bases had no gene match. CDR3: CASSLSSGGRNQPQHF. The DNA of the CDR3 is TGTGCCAGCAGTTTATCGTCAGGGGGGAGAAATCAGCCCCAGCATTTT.

The chain joins TRBV27 to TRBJ1-6, with D possibly being TRBD1 (5 bases). Germline CDR1 and CDR2: MNHEY and SMNVEV (reference sequence). V was cut by 3 bases and J by 0 bases, with 21 bases left in between. The CDR3 extends over 20 amino acids. CDR3 in DNA: TGTGCCAGCAGTTTTAGGGACGGGGGATTACCGAGCTCCTATAATTCACCCCTCCACTTT. It encodes CASSFRDGGLPSSYNSPLHF.

This chain links TRBV30 with TRBJ1-5, with unresolved D. The CDR3 is 15 amino acids. Germline CDR1 GTSNPN, CDR2 SVGIG (reference sequence). V lost 0 bases, J lost 0 bases, and 9 bases lay in between. Written as DNA, the CDR3 is TGTGCCTGGAGTGTCAGTTCAAATAGCAATCAGCCCCAGCATTTT. This codes for CAWSVSSNSNQPQHF.

CDR3 nucleotide sequence: TGTGCCAGCAGTTACCCCGGGACAGCCTTTCCACAGTACTTC. Encoded protein: CASSYPGTAFPQYF. The V gene is TRBV6-5, the J gene TRBJ2-7, with 7 bases fitting TRBD1. The CDR3 totals 14 residues. V dropped 2 bases and J dropped 10; count of bases not matched to a gene: 11. CDR1 is MNHEY, CDR2 SVGAGI, per germline.

This sequence joins TRBV4-3 and TRBJ1-6, with D possibly TRBD1 on 5 matching bases. The germline CDR1 and CDR2 sequences are LGHNA and YSLEER. The V end was cut by 0 bases, the J end by 7 bases, with 10 bases between. This CDR3 region has 15 residues. The CDR3 DNA reads as TGCGCCAGCAGCCAAGAAAGAGAGGGGAATTCACCCCTCCACTTT. Translating gives CASSQEREGNSPLHF.

The chain is built from TRBV2 and TRBJ2-2; 12 positions agree with TRBD2. Germline-derived CDR1 and CDR2 are SNHLY and FYNNEI. The CDR3 extends over 15 amino acids. Trimming at V came to 6 bases and at J to 6 bases, leaving 5 bases not matched to a gene. In DNA form, the CDR3 reads TGTGCCAGCAGAGCCTCTAGCGGGGGGGCCGGGGAGCTGTTTTTT. Translated, it gives CASRASSGGAGELFF.

The chain joins TRBV5-1 to TRBJ1-2; D gene uncertain. V dropped 0 bases and J dropped 3 bases, with 9 bases sitting between them. This CDR3 has 14 amino acids. CDR1 is SGHRS, CDR2 YFSETQ, per germline. The CDR3: CASSLADIDYGYTF. The CDR3 DNA is TGCGCCAGCAGCTTGGCCGACATAGACTATGGCTACACCTTC.

The CDR3 reads CASSARPGQNYGYTF. Here the CDR3 DNA reads TGTGCCAGCAGCGCCCGACCGGGACAGAACTATGGCTACACCTTC. This chain uses TRBV9 with TRBJ1-2; the match to TRBD1 covers 7 bases. J gave up 2 bases and V 3 bases, and 7 bases lay outside the gene matches. The CDR3 totals 15 residues. Germline CDR1 reads SGDLS; CDR2 reads YYNGEE.

This rearrangement joins TRBV7-9 to TRBJ2-5, with a tentative D call TRBD2 (5 bases). This CDR3 comprises 15 residues. Germline values: CDR1 SEHNR, CDR2 FQNEAQ (reference sequence). V lost 3 bases and J 2 bases, leaving 13 bases between the germline ends. The CDR3, as DNA: TGTGCCAGCAGCTTGGGGAGTAGGGTTCAAGAGACCCAGTACTTC. Translating gives CASSLGSRVQETQYF.

The chain joins TRBV30 to TRBJ2-1; D is unresolved. Trimming cost V 0 bases and J 8 bases, with 11 bases left between them. CDR3 size: 13 residues. Per the germline V gene, CDR1 is GTSNPN and CDR2 is SVGIG (reference sequence). The CDR3 region is CAWSVPPADEQFF. CDR3 coding DNA: TGTGCCTGGAGTGTACCCCCCGCCGATGAGCAGTTCTTC.

The gene calls are TRBV6-1 and TRBJ2-1, with TRBD2 matching 7 bases. The trim removed 7 bases at V and 3 bases at J, leaving 9 bases unmatched. This CDR3 is built from 15 residues. CDR1 is MNHNS, CDR2 SASEGT, per germline. The CDR3 region has the DNA TGTGCCAGCATCCGGGACTACAACTTCTACAATGAGCAGTTCTTC. As protein: CASIRDYNFYNEQFF.

This clone was recorded once. The chain employs TRBV18 and TRBJ2-1; D is undetermined. Trimming took off 6 bases at V and 4 bases at J, with 13 bases between the two ends. CDR3 length equals 14 residues. The germline V gene has CDR1 KGHSH and CDR2 LQKENI. This chain's CDR3 is CASSPSTGYNEQFF. The CDR3 DNA is TGTGCCAGCTCCCCCTCGACTGGGTACAATGAGCAGTTCTTC.

The chain combines TRBV4-1 with TRBJ2-3; 13 bases agree with TRBD2. V lost 0 bases and J lost 3; bases outside the gene matches: 9. Germline V CDR1 and CDR2: MGHRA, YSYEKL. This CDR3 comprises 19 residues. CDR3 in DNA: TGCGCCAGCAGCCAAGACATCCCCGGACTAGCGGGGGTAACAGATACGCAGTATTTT. Its translation: CASSQDIPGLAGVTDTQYF.

A remark on this clone: Other DNA sequences in this sample translate to the same CDR3. Here the CDR3 reads CASRTQGLGTDTQYF. The CDR3 DNA reads as TGTGCCAGCAGGACCCAGGGGTTAGGCACAGATACGCAGTATTTT. The V call is TRBV6-5, the J call TRBJ2-3; D possibly corresponds to TRBD1 (6 bases). Germline values: CDR1 MNHEY, CDR2 SVGAGI. The CDR3 spans 15 residues. The V end was cut by 6 bases, the J end by 1 base, with 14 bases between.

J is TRBJ1-6 and V is TRBV7-9; possibly TRBD1 for D (5 bases). The CDR3 is 16 residues long. Germline values: CDR1 SEHNR, CDR2 FQNEAQ (reference sequence). Trimming took off 5 bases at V and 5 bases at J, with 16 bases between the two ends. The CDR3 DNA sequence: TGTGCCAGCAGCCCAGGAACAGGAGGGAATAATTCACCCCTCCACTTT. Protein: CASSPGTGGNNSPLHF.

The V gene is TRBV6-1, the J gene TRBJ2-7; D is unresolved. Germline V lookup: CDR1 MNHNS, CDR2 SASEGT. V was cut by 1 base and J by 9 bases, with 13 bases left in between. There are 13 residues in the CDR3. The CDR3 region has the DNA TGTGCCAGCAGTGAAGAATGGGTAGGCGGGCAGTACTTC. Translating gives CASSEEWVGGQYF.

This clone has just one count. The chain employs TRBV5-6 and TRBJ2-7; 10 bases match TRBD1. Germline CDR1 is SGHDT and CDR2 is YYEEEE. The CDR3 has 15 residues. With 6 bases clipped from V and 4 bases from J, the junction kept 10 bases outside the gene matches. The DNA of the CDR3 is TGTGCCAGCACCGTCATTAGGACAGGGGGATACGAGCAGTACTTC. Residues: CASTVIRTGGYEQYF. The full variable domain, with the rest looked up from reference TRBV5-6 and TRBJ2-7, is DAGVTQSPTHLIKTRGQQVTLRCSPKSGHDTVSWYQQALGQGPQFIFQYYEEEERQRGNFPDRFSGHQFPNYSSELNVNALLLGDSALYLCASTVIRTGGYEQYFGPGTRLTVT.

V and J are TRBV7-9 and TRBJ2-7, with unresolved D. The CDR3 sequence is 13 residues long. The V and J ends lost 0 bases and 5 bases respectively, with 8 bases between them. The germline V gene has CDR1 SEHNR and CDR2 FQNEAQ (reference sequence). The CDR3 loop reads CASSLAKGDEQYF. CDR3 DNA: TGTGCCAGCAGCTTAGCGAAGGGCGACGAGCAGTACTTC.

The J gene is TRBJ2-7, the V gene TRBV30, with 7 nucleotides matching TRBD1. CDR1 is GTSNPN, CDR2 SVGIG, per germline (reference sequence). This CDR3 is 15 amino acids long. V was clipped by 2 bases and J by 3 bases; unmatched bases: 10. CDR3 region: CAWSRTGPVVYEQYF. DNA of the CDR3: TGTGCCTGGAGTCGGACAGGACCTGTCGTCTACGAGCAGTACTTC.

A single count supports this clone. The chain recombines TRBV5-8 with TRBJ2-5; D unclear. Between the trimmed V and J ends, which lost 0 bases and 0 bases, there was a span of 12 bases. CDR3 length: 16 residues. Per germline, CDR1 SGHTS and CDR2 YDEGEE. The CDR3 DNA follows: TGTGCCAGCAGCTTGGGTGTGCAGTTGTACCAAGAGACCCAGTACTTC. Translation gives CASSLGVQLYQETQYF.

The chain has TRBV7-9 and TRBJ1-2; D is ambiguous. The CDR3 totals 15 residues. Per germline, CDR1 SEHNR and CDR2 FQNEAQ (reference sequence). V lost 1 base, J lost 5 bases, and 14 bases lay in between. The CDR3 loop reads CASSLGLEKTYGYTF. The CDR3 nucleotides are TGTGCCAGCAGCTTAGGACTGGAGAAAACTTATGGCTACACCTTC.

The rearrangement joins TRBV6-5 to TRBJ1-4; D not certain. The CDR3 is 15 residues long. Trimming took off 0 bases at V and 4 bases at J, with 9 bases between the two ends. Germline CDR1 is MNHEY and CDR2 is SVGAGI. The CDR3 DNA is TGTGCCAGCAGTTACTCGAGAGCGGATAATGAAAAACTGTTTTTT. The encoded protein is CASSYSRADNEKLFF.